This is a list of T cell receptor beta chains from one sample in a study of blood T cells in healthy people across ages. TCRdb itself ran the 5' RACE reads through MiXCR, one entry per CDR3 protein. The sample contains some 730,000 distinct CDR3 sequences, 22% of which appear only once. Sequencing input: blood. These receptors all come from a man in his sixties or seventies in good health. Each CDR3 is given with its conserved first and last residue. A D gene is named only where the DNA matches it firmly. Size is stated for part of the rows, as once, few or many counts, or as a class when the clone is expanded.

d_call | j_call | clone_size | v_call | cdr3_nt | cdr3_aa
TRBD2 | TRBJ2-4 | NA | TRBV12-3/TRBV12-4 | TGTGCCAGCAGTGTTAGCGGGTCAGCCAAAAACATTCAGTACTTC | CASSVSGSAKNIQYF
NA | TRBJ2-7 | few | TRBV18 | TGTGCCAGCTCACCGCCGACGGATCCCTACGAGCAGTACTTC | CASSPPTDPYEQYF
TRBD1 | TRBJ1-1 | few | TRBV5-1 | TGCGCCAGCAGGTCCTTTGGGACAGGTCGCCGAATGAACACTGAAGCTTTCTTT | CASRSFGTGRRMNTEAFF
NA | TRBJ1-2 | many | TRBV27 | TGTGCCAGCAGTTTATCGGCGCAGACCACCTCAAGGTATGGCTACACCTTC | CASSLSAQTTSRYGYTF
TRBD1 | TRBJ1-5 | NA | TRBV20-1 | TGCAGTGCACAGGGACAGAGAAATAGCAATCAGCCCCAGCATTTT | CSAQGQRNSNQPQHF
NA | TRBJ2-7 | NA | TRBV7-9 | TGTGCCAGCAGCTTAGTAGCAGGGTTCGACGAGCAGTACTTC | CASSLVAGFDEQYF
TRBD1 | TRBJ2-7 | NA | TRBV27 | TGTGCCAGCAGCCCGACGTTCGGGCAGGGGGCTTTCGAGCAGTACTTC | CASSPTFGQGAFEQYF
NA | TRBJ2-3 | few | TRBV6-5 | TGTGCCAGCAGTTACGGCAGGACTCAATTAGATACGCAGTATTTT | CASSYGRTQLDTQYF
NA | TRBJ1-4 | few | TRBV10-3 | TGTGCCATCAGCGGCAGAGGACGGACAACTAATGAAAAACTGTTTTTT | CAISGRGRTTNEKLFF
NA | TRBJ2-1 | few | TRBV3-1 | TGTGCCAGCAGCCAAGAACGAGGGCTACACTACAATGAGCAGTTCTTC | CASSQERGLHYNEQFF
TRBD2 | TRBJ2-1 | few | TRBV9 | TGTGCCAGCAGCGTAGTTAGCGGGATGGTTCCTGCGGGGAACAATGAGCAGTTCTTC | CASSVVSGMVPAGNNEQFF
NA | TRBJ2-5 | NA | TRBV6-1 | TGTGCCAGCAGTGAGTCAGGGTTGGGGGAGCAGTACTTC | CASSESGLGEQYF
NA | TRBJ1-2 | few | TRBV7-9 | TGTGCCAGCAGCTTAGAGGTGGGGGGAAACTATGGCTACACCTTC | CASSLEVGGNYGYTF
NA | TRBJ1-2 | few | TRBV12-3/TRBV12-4 | TGTGCCAGCTTGAGGGGCCTCTTCTATGGCTACACCTTC | CASLRGLFYGYTF
TRBD1 | TRBJ1-6 | NA | TRBV12-3/TRBV12-4 | TGTGCCAGCAGAAACCGGGACAGGGGTAATTCACCCCTCCACTTT | CASRNRDRGNSPLHF
NA | TRBJ2-6 | many | TRBV20-1 | TGCAGTGCTAGGAAACGGATCTCTGGGGCCAACGTCCTGACTTTC | CSARKRISGANVLTF
NA | TRBJ1-4 | NA | TRBV29-1 | TGCAGCGTTGTCCTCAGGGCTGTTTCTGAAAAACTGTTTTTT | CSVVLRAVSEKLFF
NA | TRBJ2-3 | few | TRBV4-2 | TGTGCCAGCAGCCAACTTCCAGCGCCTCGTGAGCAGTATTTT | CASSQLPAPREQYF
TRBD2 | TRBJ2-3 | few | TRBV12-3/TRBV12-4 | TGTGCCAGCAGTTTAGTCCTAGCGGGGAGCCCGGGGTATTTT | CASSLVLAGSPGYF
TRBD1 | TRBJ2-5 | NA | TRBV29-1 | TGCAGCGACCCTAACTCCCCCGGGACAGGGTTTGAGACCCAGTACTTC | CSDPNSPGTGFETQYF
NA | TRBJ2-3 | NA | TRBV10-3 | TGTGCCACGACCCGGGACCACAGCACAGATACGCAGTATTTT | CATTRDHSTDTQYF
NA | TRBJ2-1 | NA | TRBV7-2 | TGTGCCAGCAGCTTAGTGGGGGGTTACTTAAGCCCCTACAATGAGCAGTTCTTC | CASSLVGGYLSPYNEQFF
TRBD2 | TRBJ2-1 | NA | TRBV12-3/TRBV12-4 | TGTGCCAGCGGAGGACCAAGCGGGACCTACAATGAGCAGTTCTTC | CASGGPSGTYNEQFF
TRBD2 | TRBJ2-7 | few | TRBV13 | TGTGCCAGCAGCCCCCGATCTAGCGGGGGGGCTCTATACGAGCAGTACTTC | CASSPRSSGGALYEQYF
NA | TRBJ1-4 | NA | TRBV20-1 | TGCAGTAGCCGGGACAACGACGAAAAACTGTTTTTT | CSSRDNDEKLFF
NA | TRBJ1-2 | NA | TRBV6-5 | TGTGCCAGCGGTGACACCAGTAACTATGGCTACACCTTC | CASGDTSNYGYTF
TRBD1 | TRBJ2-7 | NA | TRBV18 | TGTGCCAGCTCAGCGGGACAGGGAGTCTACGAGCAGTACTTC | CASSAGQGVYEQYF
NA | TRBJ1-2 | few | TRBV7-2 | TGTGCCAGCAGCTTAGGGTCGCGGGGTGGCTACACCTTC | CASSLGSRGGYTF
NA | TRBJ1-3 | few | TRBV5-1 | TGCGCCAGCGGCCCCGGAGTCTCTGGAAACACCATATATTTT | CASGPGVSGNTIYF
NA | TRBJ2-1 | NA | TRBV28 | TGTGCCCTGAGGGGTTTGAACAATGAGCAGTTCTTC | CALRGLNNEQFF
TRBD1 | TRBJ2-3 | NA | TRBV20-1 | TGCAGTGCTAGAGATTTAACGGACAGGAGCACAGATACGCAGTATTTT | CSARDLTDRSTDTQYF
NA | TRBJ1-1 | few | TRBV15 | TGTGCCACCAGCAGAGACCGATCACCCGGGGGGGATACTGAAGCTTTCTTT | CATSRDRSPGGDTEAFF
NA | TRBJ2-7 | NA | TRBV4-2 | TGTGCCAGCAGCCAAGTCGGTGCGGGCTACGAGCAGTACTTC | CASSQVGAGYEQYF
NA | TRBJ2-1 | few | TRBV7-9 | TGTGCCAGCAGCTTTCCCTCCCCCCGCGCTCTAGCCCCGGATAGTGAGCAGTTCTTC | CASSFPSPRALAPDSEQFF
NA | TRBJ2-4 | NA | TRBV6-1 | TGTGCCAGCGGTGAAGACTACTTCGGGACTCCGGGCAAAAACATTCAGTACTTC | CASGEDYFGTPGKNIQYF
NA | TRBJ2-1 | few | TRBV29-1 | TGCAGCGCCGGTGGGGATAGTTTTTTCTCCTACAATGAGCAGTTCTTC | CSAGGDSFFSYNEQFF
TRBD1 | TRBJ1-4 | NA | TRBV28 | TGTGCCAGCAGTTTGGGACAGGGCCTACTGTTTTTT | CASSLGQGLLFF
NA | TRBJ1-1 | few | TRBV5-1 | TGCGCCAGCAGCCGAGGAACGGGGTCCACTGAAGCTTTCTTT | CASSRGTGSTEAFF
NA | TRBJ2-7 | few | TRBV5-1 | TGCGCCAGCAGCCTCTTTTCCGGGACGCAATACGAGCAGTACTTC | CASSLFSGTQYEQYF